The source of this TCR beta chain is a study of T cell responses to AZD1222 COVID-19 vaccine. Concerning this clone itself: The antigen remains undetermined.

Study observations and caveats: In a largely white British group with more females than males, clonal diversity was possibly underestimated. Spike-specific TCR breadth rose after two AZD1222 doses, and depth rose as well.

CDR1 and CDR2 from the germline V gene are GTSNPN and SVGIG (reference sequence). The CDR3 is 14 residues long. After removal of 4 bases from V and 5 bases from J, the junction contained 6 bases not matched to a gene. Clones were sequenced by immunoSEQ multiplex PCR, and TCRdb holds only the in-frame ones, with some missing. The data hold some 110,000 clones, with roughly nine tenths observed a single time. Source: peripheral blood, taken 28 days after the second AZD1222 dose. This TCR came from an adult who received the AZD1222 COVID-19 vaccine. The V and J genes are TRBV30 and TRBJ1-4, with 8 bases matching TRBD1. CDR3 amino acids: CAWNRQGRNEKLFF. The CDR3 DNA follows: TGTGCCTGGAACCGACAGGGGCGAAATGAAAAACTGTTTTTT.